This TCR beta chain comes out of a study of T cell repertoires in cytomegalovirus infection (dated by TCRdb to about 2019). Regarding the complete study: Peptide stimulations targeted recently identified HLA-C-restricted CMV epitopes, whose presentation resists viral immunomodulation, together with well-studied HLA-B-restricted epitopes. The HLA type of each donor mattered for the analysis, because public TCR beta signatures pointed to carriage of CMV infection along with the matching HLA type.

Results and caveats for the whole study, not just this receptor: In both this cohort and an independent roughly 350-donor cohort, the cumulative frequency of public TCR beta family members distinguished carriers of CMV infection plus the relevant HLA type. The ex vivo response was dominated by HLA-C-restricted CMV-specific TCR beta clonotypes, which also provided the single most frequent clonotype in two of eight donors.

TCRdb shows the sequencer as Illumina HiSeq 1500. TCRdb reprocessed the public reads (quality trimming at Q25 with fastp, clone calling with MiXCR) and kept in-frame beta chains. Under each unique CDR3 protein, matching rows form one entry showing the most common genes and DNA. In this sample the table shows just over 450,000 distinct CDR3 sequences, 40% to 50% of which occur a single time. The top ten hold just under 45% of the sample. The treatment or condition label, read with the paper, signifies: in vitro stimulation with specific CMV peptide epitopes to enrich CMV-specific T cells. CDR1 SGHAT and CDR2 FQNNGV are derived from the germline V gene. The CDR3, cysteine through phenylalanine, is 17 amino acids long. Of the read, only the CDR3 DNA is kept; its 51 bases are in frame from base 1. Deletion took 1 base off V and 1 base off J, with a span of 16 bases between the germline ends. Notes on this clonotype: Which antigen it targets is not known. No per-base quality is available; no much larger clone lies one base away.

The receptor chain draws on TRBV11-2 and TRBJ1-1; the D gene is not confidently resolved. The sequenced sample was cultured PBMCs, obtained from culture after CMV antigen stimulation. This receptor was obtained from a human donor in good health (CMV status not recorded). Some clones in this sample may be carry-over from other donors' samples. The CDR3 here reads CASSLARPSRGNTEAFF. The sequence in DNA is TGTGCCAGCAGCTTAGCCCGACCCTCTCGGGGGAACACTGAAGCTTTCTTT.